This paragraph reports one TCR beta chain. The data were obtained in a study of T-cell memory formation after mild COVID-19. Using its own MiXCR run on the 5' RACE reads, TCRdb lists one record per CDR3 protein. The sample carries roughly 150,000 distinct CDR3 sequences, about an eighth recorded once. Germline CDR1 and CDR2: MNHEY and SVGEGT. V was pared by 6 bases and J by 0 bases, with 9 bases of the junction left unmatched. The CDR3 runs to 16 residues. The chain joins TRBV6-2 or TRBV6-3 to TRBJ2-3; TRBD1 matches at 7 bases. Sequences were obtained from PBMCs or a T cell subset sorted from them (not recorded which). The TCR sequence derives from a man younger than 30 who had mild COVID-19 (a few samples of this study predate the infection). Cell type and time point are not known. The CDR3 sequence: CASRDPGQTSTDTQYF. The CDR3 nucleotides are TGTGCCAGCAGGGACCCGGGACAGACTAGCACAGATACGCAGTATTTT.